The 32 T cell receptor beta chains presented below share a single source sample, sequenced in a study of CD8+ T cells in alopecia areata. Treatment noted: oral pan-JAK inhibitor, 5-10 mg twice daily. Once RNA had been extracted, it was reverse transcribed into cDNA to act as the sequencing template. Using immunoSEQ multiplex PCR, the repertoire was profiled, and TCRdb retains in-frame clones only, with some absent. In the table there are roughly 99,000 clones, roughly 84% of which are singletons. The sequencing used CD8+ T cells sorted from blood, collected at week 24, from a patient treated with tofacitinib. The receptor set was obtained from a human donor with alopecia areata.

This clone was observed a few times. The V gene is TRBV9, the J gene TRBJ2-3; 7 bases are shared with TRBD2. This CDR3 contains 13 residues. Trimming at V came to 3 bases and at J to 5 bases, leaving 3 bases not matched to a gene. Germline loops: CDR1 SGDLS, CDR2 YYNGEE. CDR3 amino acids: CASSEGGKDTQYF. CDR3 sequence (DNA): TGTGCCAGCAGCGAGGGAGGGAAAGATACGCAGTATTTT.

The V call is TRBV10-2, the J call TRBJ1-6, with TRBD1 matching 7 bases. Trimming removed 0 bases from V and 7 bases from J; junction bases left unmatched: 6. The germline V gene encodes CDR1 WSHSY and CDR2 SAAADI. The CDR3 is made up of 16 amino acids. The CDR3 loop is CASSESPAGGNSPLHF. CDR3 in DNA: TGCGCCAGCAGTGAGTCGCCGGCAGGGGGAAATTCACCCCTCCACTTT.

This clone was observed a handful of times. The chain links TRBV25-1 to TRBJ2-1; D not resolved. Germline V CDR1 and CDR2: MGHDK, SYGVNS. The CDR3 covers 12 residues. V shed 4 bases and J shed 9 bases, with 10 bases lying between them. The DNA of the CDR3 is TGTGCCAGCAGTGTTCGGTGGACTGAGCAGTTCTTC. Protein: CASSVRWTEQFF.

In DNA form, the CDR3 reads TGTGCCAGCAGCTTAGCGGGAGTTGAGATGAACACTGAAGCTTTCTTT. The encoded protein is CASSLAGVEMNTEAFF. V and J are TRBV7-2 and TRBJ1-1; no reliable D call. Germline loops: CDR1 SGHTA, CDR2 FQGNSA. Trimming removed 0 bases from V and 0 bases from J, with 11 bases in between. CDR3 length: 16 residues.

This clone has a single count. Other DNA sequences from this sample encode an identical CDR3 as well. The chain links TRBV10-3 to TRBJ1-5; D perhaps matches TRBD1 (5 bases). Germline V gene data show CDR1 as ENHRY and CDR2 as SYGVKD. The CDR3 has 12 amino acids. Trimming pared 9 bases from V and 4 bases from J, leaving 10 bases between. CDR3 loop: CAISEGNQPQHF. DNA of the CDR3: TGTGCCATTAGCGAGGGGAATCAGCCCCAGCATTTT.

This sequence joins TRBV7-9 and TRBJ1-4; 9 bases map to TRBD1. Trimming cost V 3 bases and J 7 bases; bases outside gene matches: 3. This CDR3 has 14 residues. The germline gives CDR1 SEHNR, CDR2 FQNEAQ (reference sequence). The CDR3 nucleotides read TGTGCCAGCAGCTTCACAGGGGGCGGTGAAAAACTGTTTTTT. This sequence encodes CASSFTGGGEKLFF.

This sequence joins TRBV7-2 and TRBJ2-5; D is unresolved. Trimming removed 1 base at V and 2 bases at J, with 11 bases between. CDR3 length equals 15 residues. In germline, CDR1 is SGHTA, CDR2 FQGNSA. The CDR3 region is CASSLVAPTQETQYF. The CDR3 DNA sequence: TGTGCCAGCAGCTTAGTTGCCCCTACTCAAGAGACCCAGTACTTC.

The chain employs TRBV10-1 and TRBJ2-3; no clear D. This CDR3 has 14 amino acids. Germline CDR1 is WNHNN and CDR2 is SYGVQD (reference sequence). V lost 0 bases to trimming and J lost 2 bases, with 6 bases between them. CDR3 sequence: CASSESGATDTQYF. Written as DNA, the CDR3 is TGCGCCAGCAGTGAGTCAGGCGCCACAGATACGCAGTATTTT.

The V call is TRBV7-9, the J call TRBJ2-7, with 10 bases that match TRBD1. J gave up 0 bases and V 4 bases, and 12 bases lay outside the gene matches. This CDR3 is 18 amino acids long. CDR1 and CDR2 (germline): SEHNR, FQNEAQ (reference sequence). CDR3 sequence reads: CASSSITRQGASSYEQYF. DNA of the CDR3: TGTGCCAGCAGCTCCATCACCCGACAGGGGGCCTCCTCCTACGAGCAGTACTTC.

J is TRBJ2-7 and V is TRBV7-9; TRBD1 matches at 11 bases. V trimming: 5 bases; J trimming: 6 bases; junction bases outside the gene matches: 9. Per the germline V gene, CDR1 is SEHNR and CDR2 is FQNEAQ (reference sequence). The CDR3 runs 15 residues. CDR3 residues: CASSIADRGLLEQYF. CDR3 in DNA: TGTGCCAGCAGCATCGCGGACAGGGGGCTACTCGAGCAGTACTTC.

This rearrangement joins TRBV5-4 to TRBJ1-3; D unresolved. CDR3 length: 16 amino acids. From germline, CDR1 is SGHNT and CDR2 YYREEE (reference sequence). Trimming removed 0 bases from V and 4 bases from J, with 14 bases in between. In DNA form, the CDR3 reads TGTGCCAGCAGCTTGGAGGTGGGGTCCATCGGAAACACCATATATTTT. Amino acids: CASSLEVGSIGNTIYF.

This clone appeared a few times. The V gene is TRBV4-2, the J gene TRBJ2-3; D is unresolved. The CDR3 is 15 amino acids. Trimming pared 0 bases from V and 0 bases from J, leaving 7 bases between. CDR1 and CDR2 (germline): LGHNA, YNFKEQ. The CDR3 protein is CASSQEAPSTDTQYF. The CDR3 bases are TGTGCCAGCAGCCAAGAAGCCCCTAGCACAGATACGCAGTATTTT.

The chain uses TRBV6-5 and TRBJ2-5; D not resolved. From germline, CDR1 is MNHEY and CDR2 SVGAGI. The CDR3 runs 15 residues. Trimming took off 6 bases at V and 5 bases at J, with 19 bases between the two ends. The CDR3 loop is CASRPLQKYGETQYF. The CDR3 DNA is TGTGCCAGCAGACCACTTCAAAAGTACGGGGAGACCCAGTACTTC.

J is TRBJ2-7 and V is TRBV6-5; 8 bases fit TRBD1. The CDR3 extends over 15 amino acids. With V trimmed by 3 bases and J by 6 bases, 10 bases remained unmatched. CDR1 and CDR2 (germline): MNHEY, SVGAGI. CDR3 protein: CASSYQGAGTVEQYF. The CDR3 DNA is TGTGCCAGCAGTTATCAGGGGGCAGGGACAGTCGAGCAGTACTTC.

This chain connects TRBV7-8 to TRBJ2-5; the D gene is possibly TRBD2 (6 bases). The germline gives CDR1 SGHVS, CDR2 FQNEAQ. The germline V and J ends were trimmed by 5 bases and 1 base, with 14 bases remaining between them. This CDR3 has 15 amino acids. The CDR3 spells CASSQGLAFQETQYF. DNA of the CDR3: TGTGCCAGCAGCCAGGGTCTAGCGTTCCAAGAGACCCAGTACTTC. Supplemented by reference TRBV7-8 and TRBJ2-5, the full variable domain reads GAGVSQSPRYKVAKRGQDVALRCDPISGHVSLFWYQQALGQGPEFLTYFQNEAQLDKSGLPSDRFFAERPEGSVSTLKIQRTQQEDSAVYLCASSQGLAFQETQYFGPGTRLLVL.

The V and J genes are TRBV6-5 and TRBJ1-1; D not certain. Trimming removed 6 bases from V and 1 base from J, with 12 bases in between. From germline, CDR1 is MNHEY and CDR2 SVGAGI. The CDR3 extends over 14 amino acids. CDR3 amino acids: CASRIRRQNTEAFF. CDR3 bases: TGTGCCAGCAGAATTCGACGACAGAACACTGAAGCTTTCTTT.

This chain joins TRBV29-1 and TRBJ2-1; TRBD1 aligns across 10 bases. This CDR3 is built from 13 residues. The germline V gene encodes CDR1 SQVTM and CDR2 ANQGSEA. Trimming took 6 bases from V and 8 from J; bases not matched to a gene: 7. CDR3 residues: CSVAGDRGDEQFF. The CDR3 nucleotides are TGCAGCGTGGCTGGGGACAGGGGCGATGAGCAGTTCTTC.

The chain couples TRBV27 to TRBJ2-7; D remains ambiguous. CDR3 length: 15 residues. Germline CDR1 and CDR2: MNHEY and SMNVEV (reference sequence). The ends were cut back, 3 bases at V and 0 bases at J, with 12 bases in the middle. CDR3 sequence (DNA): TGTGCCAGCAGTTTGAGATTATTTAGCTCCTACGAGCAGTACTTC. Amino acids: CASSLRLFSSYEQYF.

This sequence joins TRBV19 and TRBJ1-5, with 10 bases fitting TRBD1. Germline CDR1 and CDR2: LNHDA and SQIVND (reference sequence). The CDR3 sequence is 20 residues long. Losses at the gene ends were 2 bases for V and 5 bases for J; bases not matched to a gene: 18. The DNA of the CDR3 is TGTGCCAGTAGTATAACAACCGGGACAGGGGTCCGGTTCTTGGATCAGCCCCAGCATTTT. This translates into CASSITTGTGVRFLDQPQHF.

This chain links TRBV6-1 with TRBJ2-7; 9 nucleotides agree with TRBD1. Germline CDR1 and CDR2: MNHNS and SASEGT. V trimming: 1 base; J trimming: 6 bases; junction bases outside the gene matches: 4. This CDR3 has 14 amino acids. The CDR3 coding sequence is TGTGCCAGCAGTGAAGGGACAGGGGAGGGCGAGCAGTACTTC. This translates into CASSEGTGEGEQYF.

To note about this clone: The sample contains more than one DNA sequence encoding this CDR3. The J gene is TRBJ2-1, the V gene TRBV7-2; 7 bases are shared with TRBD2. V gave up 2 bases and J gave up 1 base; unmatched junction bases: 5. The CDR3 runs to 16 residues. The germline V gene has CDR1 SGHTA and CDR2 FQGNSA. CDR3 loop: CASSLLAGSSYNEQFF. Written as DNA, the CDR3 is TGTGCCAGCAGCTTATTAGCGGGCTCTTCCTACAATGAGCAGTTCTTC.

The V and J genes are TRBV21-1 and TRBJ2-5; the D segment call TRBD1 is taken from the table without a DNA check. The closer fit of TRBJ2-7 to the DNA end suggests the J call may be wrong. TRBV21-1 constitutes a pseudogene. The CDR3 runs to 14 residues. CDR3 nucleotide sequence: TGTGCCAGCAGCATCCCGGACAGGGGATACGAGCAGTACTTC. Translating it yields CASSIPDRGYEQYF.

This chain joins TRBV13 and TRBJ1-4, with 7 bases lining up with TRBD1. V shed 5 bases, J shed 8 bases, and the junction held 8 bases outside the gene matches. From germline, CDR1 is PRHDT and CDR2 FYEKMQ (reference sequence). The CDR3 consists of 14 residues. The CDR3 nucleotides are TGTGCCAGCAGCCCACAGGGGAGGGGGGAAAAACTGTTTTTT. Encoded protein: CASSPQGRGEKLFF. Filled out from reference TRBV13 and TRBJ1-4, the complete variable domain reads AAGVIQSPRHLIKEKRETATLKCYPIPRHDTVYWYQQGPGQDPQFLISFYEKMQSDKGSIPDRFSAQQFSDYHSELNMSSLELGDSALYFCASSPQGRGEKLFFGSGTQLSVL.

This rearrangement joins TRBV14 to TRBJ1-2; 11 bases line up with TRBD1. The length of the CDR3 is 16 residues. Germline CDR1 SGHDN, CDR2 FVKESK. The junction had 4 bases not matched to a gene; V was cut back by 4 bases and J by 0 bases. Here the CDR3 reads CASSPGTGGTNYGYTF. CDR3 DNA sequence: TGTGCCAGCAGCCCAGGGACAGGGGGAACTAACTATGGCTACACCTTC. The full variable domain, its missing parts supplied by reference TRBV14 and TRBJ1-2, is EAGVTQFPSHSVIEKGQTVTLRCDPISGHDNLYWYRRVMGKEIKFLLHFVKESKQDESGMPNNRFLAERTGGTYSTLKVQPAELEDSGVYFCASSPGTGGTNYGYTFGSGTRLTVV.

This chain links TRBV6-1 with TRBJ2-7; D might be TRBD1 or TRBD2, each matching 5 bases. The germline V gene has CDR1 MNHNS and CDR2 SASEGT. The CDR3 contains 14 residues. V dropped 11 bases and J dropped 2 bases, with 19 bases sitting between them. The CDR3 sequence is CAALMSGGTYEQYF. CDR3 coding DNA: TGTGCCGCCCTCATGTCTGGGGGTACCTACGAGCAGTACTTC.

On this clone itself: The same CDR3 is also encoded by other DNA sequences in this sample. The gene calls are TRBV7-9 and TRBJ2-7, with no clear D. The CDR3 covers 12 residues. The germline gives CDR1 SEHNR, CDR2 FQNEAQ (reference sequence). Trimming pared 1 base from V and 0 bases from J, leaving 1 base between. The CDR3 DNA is TGTGCCAGCAGCTTAGGCTCCTACGAGCAGTACTTC. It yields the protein CASSLGSYEQYF.

As DNA, the CDR3 is TGCGCCAGCAGCTTTACAAAGGGTTACGAGCAGTACTTC. As protein: CASSFTKGYEQYF. The chain recombines TRBV5-1 with TRBJ2-7; D remains ambiguous. CDR1 and CDR2 from the germline V gene are SGHRS and YFSETQ. CDR3 length: 13 amino acids. V lost 2 bases and J lost 4, with 10 bases in between. Filled out from reference TRBV5-1 and TRBJ2-7, the complete variable domain reads KAGVTQTPRYLIKTRGQQVTLSCSPISGHRSVSWYQQTPGQGLQFLFEYFSETQRNKGNFPGRFSGRQFSNSRSEMNVSTLELGDSALYLCASSFTKGYEQYFGPGTRLTVT.

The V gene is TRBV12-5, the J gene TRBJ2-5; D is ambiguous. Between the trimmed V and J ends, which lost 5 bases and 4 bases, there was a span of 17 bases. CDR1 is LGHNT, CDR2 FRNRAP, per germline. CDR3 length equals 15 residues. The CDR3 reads CASGMALPRGETQYF. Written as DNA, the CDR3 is TGTGCTAGTGGTATGGCCCTTCCCCGAGGAGAGACCCAGTACTTC.

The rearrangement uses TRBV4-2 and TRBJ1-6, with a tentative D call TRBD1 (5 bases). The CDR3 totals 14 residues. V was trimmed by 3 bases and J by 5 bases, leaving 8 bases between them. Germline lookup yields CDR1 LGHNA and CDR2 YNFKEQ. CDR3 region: CASSQGGDNSPLHF. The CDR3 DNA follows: TGTGCCAGCAGCCAGGGGGGGGATAATTCACCCCTCCACTTT.

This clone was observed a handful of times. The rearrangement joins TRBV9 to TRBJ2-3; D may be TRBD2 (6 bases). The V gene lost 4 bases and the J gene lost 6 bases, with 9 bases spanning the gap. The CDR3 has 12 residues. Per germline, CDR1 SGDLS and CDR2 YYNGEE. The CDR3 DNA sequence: TGTGCCAGCAGCCCCAGCGGGGATACGCAGTATTTT. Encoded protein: CASSPSGDTQYF. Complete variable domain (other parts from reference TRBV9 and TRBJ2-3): DSGVTQTPKHLITATGQRVTLRCSPRSGDLSVYWYQQSLDQGLQFLIQYYNGEERAKGNILERFSAQQFPDLHSELNLSSLELGDSALYFCASSPSGDTQYFGPGTRLTVL.

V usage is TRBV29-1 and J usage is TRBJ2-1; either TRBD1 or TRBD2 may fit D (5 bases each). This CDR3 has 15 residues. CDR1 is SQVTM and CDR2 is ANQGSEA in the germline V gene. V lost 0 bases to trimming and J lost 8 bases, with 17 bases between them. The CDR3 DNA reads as TGCAGCGTTGAAGATTACACCCCCACGGGGCATGAGCAGTTCTTC. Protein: CSVEDYTPTGHEQFF.

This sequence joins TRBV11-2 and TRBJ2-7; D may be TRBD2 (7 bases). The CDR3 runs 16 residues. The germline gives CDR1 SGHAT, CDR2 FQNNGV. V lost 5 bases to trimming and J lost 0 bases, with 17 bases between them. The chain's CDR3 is CASSPVAGAFSYEQYF. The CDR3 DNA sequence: TGTGCCAGCAGCCCCGTCGCGGGGGCCTTCTCCTACGAGCAGTACTTC.